The TCR beta chain under discussion was sequenced for a study of OX40 agonist ivuxolimab in advanced cancers. Background on the study: The study reported partial responses in three patients: one hepatocellular carcinoma, two cutaneous melanoma. Study outcomes and limitations: More expanded clones were found, on average, in CD8+ than in CD4+ T cells.

Trimming shortened V by 1 base and J by 6 bases, and 10 bases separated the two germline ends. CDR3 length: 13 residues. Germline V CDR1 and CDR2: MDHEN, SYDVKM. Sampling of blood occurred at baseline, cycle 4 day 1, and cycle 7 day 1. For this clone: The antigen is not known.

Sequenced by immunoSEQ multiplex PCR; TCRdb stores in-frame clones only, minus some. Here the sample spans roughly 80,000 clones, more than 70% being singletons. The chain recombines TRBV28 with TRBJ2-7; no definite D call. The sequence was collected from an adult with an advanced solid tumor such as melanoma, head and neck, liver or kidney cancer. Sequenced material: CD4+ or CD8+ T cells sorted from blood, taken in a trial of the OX40 agonist ivuxolimab. CDR3 loop: CASSLSKKGEQYF. The CDR3, as DNA: TGTGCCAGCAGTTTATCAAAGAAGGGCGAGCAGTACTTC. The full variable domain, its missing parts supplied by reference TRBV28 and TRBJ2-7, is DVKVTQSSRYLVKRTGEKVFLECVQDMDHENMFWYRQDPGLGLRLIYFSYDVKMKEKGDIPEGYSVSREKKERFSLILESASTNQTSMYLCASSLSKKGEQYFGPGTRLTVT.